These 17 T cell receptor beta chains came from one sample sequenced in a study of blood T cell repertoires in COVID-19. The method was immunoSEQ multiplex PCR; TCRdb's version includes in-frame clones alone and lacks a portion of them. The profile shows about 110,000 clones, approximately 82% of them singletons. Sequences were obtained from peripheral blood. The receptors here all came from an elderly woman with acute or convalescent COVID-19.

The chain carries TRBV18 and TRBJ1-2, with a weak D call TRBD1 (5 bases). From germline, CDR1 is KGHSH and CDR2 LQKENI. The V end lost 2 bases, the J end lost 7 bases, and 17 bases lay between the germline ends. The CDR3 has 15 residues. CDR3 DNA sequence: TGTGCCAGCTCACCATCTACGGGGGGAGGACGTGGCTACACCTTC. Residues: CASSPSTGGGRGYTF. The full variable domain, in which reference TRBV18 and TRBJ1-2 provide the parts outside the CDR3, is NAGVMQNPRHLVRRRGQEARLRCSPMKGHSHVYWYRQLPEEGLKFMVYLQKENIIDESGMPKERFSAEFPKEGPSILRIQQVVRGDSAAYFCASSPSTGGGRGYTFGSGTRLTVV.

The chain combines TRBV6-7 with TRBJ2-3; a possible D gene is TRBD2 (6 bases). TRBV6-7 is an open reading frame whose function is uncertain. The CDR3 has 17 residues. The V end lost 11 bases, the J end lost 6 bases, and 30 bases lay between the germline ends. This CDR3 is CARKSHPYNGRCDTQYF. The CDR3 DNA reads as TGTGCCCGAAAATCCCACCCCTACAACGGGAGATGTGATACGCAGTATTTT.

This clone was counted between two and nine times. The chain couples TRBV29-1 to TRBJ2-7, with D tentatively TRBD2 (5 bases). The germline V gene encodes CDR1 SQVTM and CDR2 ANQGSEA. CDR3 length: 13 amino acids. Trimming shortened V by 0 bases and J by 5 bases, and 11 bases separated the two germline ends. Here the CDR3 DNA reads TGCAGCGTTGAAGATCGGGGAGTGCACGAGCAGTACTTC. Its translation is CSVEDRGVHEQYF.

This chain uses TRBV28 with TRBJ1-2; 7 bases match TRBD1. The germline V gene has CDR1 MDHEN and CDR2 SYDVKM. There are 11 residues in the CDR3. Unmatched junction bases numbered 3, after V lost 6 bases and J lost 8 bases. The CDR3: CASSRGYGYTF. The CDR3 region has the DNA TGTGCCAGCAGCAGGGGGTACGGCTACACCTTC.

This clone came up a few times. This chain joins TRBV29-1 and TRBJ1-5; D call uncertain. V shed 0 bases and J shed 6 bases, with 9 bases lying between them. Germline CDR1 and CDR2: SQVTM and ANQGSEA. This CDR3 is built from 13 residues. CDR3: CSVEDSEGQPQHF. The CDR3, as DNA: TGCAGCGTTGAAGATAGCGAGGGTCAGCCCCAGCATTTT.

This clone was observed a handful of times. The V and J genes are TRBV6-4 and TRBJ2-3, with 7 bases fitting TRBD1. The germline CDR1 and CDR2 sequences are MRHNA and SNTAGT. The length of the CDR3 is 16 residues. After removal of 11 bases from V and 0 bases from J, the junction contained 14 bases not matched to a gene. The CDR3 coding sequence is TGTGCCGAATCGGACAGGATTACTCCTAGCACAGATACGCAGTATTTT. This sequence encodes CAESDRITPSTDTQYF.

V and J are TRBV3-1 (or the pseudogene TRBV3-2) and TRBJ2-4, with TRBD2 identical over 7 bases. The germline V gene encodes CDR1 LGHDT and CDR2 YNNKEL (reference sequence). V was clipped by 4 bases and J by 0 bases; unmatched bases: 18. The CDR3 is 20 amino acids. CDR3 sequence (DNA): TGTGCCAGCAGCCCCCACCGACAGATTCGTCCGGGGGGAGCCAAAAACATTCAGTACTTC. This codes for CASSPHRQIRPGGAKNIQYF.

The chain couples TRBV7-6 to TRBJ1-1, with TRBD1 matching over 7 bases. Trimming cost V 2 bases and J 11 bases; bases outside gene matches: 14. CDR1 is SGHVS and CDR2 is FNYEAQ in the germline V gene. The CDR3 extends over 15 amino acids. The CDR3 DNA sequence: TGTGCCAGCAGCTTAAGAGCAGGGGGAGTATCGGGGGCTTTCTTT. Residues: CASSLRAGGVSGAFF.

CDR3 nucleotide sequence: TGTGCCAGCAGCTATGGGACAGGGGGTCGATTCGAAGCTTTCTTT. Translating it yields CASSYGTGGRFEAFF. The chain is built from TRBV3-1 (or the pseudogene TRBV3-2) and TRBJ1-1; 11 nucleotides align to TRBD1. Looked up from germline, CDR1 is LGHDT and CDR2 is YNNKEL (reference sequence). V dropped 5 bases and J dropped 8; count of bases not matched to a gene: 10. CDR3 length equals 15 residues.

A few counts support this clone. The CDR3 region is CASSSAGQGGTDTQYF. DNA of the CDR3: TGTGCCAGCAGCTCTGCGGGACAGGGGGGCACAGATACGCAGTATTTT. The V and J genes are TRBV7-9 and TRBJ2-3; 11 positions match TRBD1. Looked up from germline, CDR1 is SEHNR and CDR2 is FQNEAQ (reference sequence). Trimming took 4 bases from V and 1 from J; bases not matched to a gene: 4. The CDR3 covers 16 residues. The whole variable domain, filled in from reference TRBV7-9 and TRBJ2-3, reads DTGVSQNPRHKITKRGQNVTFRCDPISEHNRLYWYRQTLGQGPEFLTYFQNEAQLEKSRLLSDRFSAERPKGSFSTLEIQRTEQGDSAMYLCASSSAGQGGTDTQYFGPGTRLTVL.

The CDR3 sequence: CASSLQSDRADEQFF. CDR3 DNA: TGTGCCAGCAGCTTACAGTCTGACAGGGCTGATGAGCAGTTCTTC. The chain has TRBV7-9 and TRBJ2-1; 7 positions agree with TRBD1. The J segment lost 8 bases and the V segment lost 2 bases, leaving 9 bases of the junction unmatched. Germline CDR1 is SEHNR and CDR2 is FQNEAQ (reference sequence). The CDR3 sequence is 15 residues long.

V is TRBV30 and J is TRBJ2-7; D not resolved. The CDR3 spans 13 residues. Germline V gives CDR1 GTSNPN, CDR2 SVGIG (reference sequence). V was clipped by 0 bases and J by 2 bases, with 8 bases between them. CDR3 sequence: CAWSVAVPYEQYF. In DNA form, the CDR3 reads TGTGCCTGGAGTGTGGCAGTACCCTACGAGCAGTACTTC.

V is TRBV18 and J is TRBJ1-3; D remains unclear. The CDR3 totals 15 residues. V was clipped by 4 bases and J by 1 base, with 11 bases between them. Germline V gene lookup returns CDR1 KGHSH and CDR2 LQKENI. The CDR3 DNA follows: TGTGCCAGCTCACTTCCGAGAGGATCTGGAAACACCATATATTTT. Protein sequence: CASSLPRGSGNTIYF.

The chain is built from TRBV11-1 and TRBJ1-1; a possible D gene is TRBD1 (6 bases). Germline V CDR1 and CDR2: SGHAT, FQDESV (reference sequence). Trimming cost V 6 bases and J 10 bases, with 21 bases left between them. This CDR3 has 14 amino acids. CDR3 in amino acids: CASSPSTGLALAFF. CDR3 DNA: TGTGCCAGCAGTCCTTCAACAGGGCTTGCTTTAGCTTTCTTT.

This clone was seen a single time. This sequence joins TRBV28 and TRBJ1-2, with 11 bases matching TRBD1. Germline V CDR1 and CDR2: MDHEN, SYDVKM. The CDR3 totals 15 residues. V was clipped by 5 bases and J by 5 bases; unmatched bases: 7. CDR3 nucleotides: TGTGCCAGCAGTGGGGACAGGGGGGCAGATTATGGCTACACCTTC. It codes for CASSGDRGADYGYTF.

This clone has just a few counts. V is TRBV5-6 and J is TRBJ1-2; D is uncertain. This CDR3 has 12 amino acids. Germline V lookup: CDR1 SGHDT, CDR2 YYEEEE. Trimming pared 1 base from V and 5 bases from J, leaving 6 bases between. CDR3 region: CASSLSAYGYTF. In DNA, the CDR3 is TGTGCCAGCAGCTTGTCCGCGTATGGCTACACCTTC.

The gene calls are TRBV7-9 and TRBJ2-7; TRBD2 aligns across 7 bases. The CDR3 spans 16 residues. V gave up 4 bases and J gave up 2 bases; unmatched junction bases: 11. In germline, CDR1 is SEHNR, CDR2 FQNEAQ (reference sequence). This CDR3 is CASSSRERDSTYEQYF. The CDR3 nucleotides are TGTGCCAGCAGCTCTCGGGAGCGGGACTCAACCTACGAGCAGTACTTC.